This T cell receptor (beta chain) was found in a study of long-term antiretroviral therapy in people with HIV (dated by TCRdb to 2021 to 2024). As for the study more broadly: The earliest samples were collected about a decade before the 2015 WHO recommendation for immediate ART, when ART was typically delayed until CD4 counts fell. Test extractions of a monoclonal T-cell line alongside under 35 polyclonal samples showed no cross-contamination during QIAcube processing. From some 33 adults with confirmed HIV infection, the cohort provided 192 cryopreserved PBMC samples, gathered serially across a mean of about six years (range 1-12). A retrospective serial study tested whether changes in peripheral blood TRB repertoire composition and diversity were associated with ART initiation and durable HIV suppression. Of the 25 to 30 participants with HIV, about a dozen were female. Paper-wide results and their limitations: CDR3 length ranges in HIV repertoires were narrower than in controls, and network structure suggested an antigen-experienced repertoire with only a slight naive shift after ART. The samples span the years 2004 to 2017, and the ART regimens used at that time may not be as effective as current regimens. Unsorted PBMC were profiled instead of sorted CD4+ and CD8+ T cells because pre-ART samples had limited cell numbers. Inferences about post-ART repertoire changes were limited because no data were available on ART adherence, viral resistance or therapy changes. Starting ART was linked to a significant rise in TRB diversity, yet even with long-term ART the diversity remained significantly lower than in transplant donor controls. At every time point, the repertoire was dominated by expanded TRB clones first identified before ART initiation, although this dominance fluctuated and, in many PLHIV, declined after ART. Since PBMC availability was limited, sequencing covered only the TCR beta chain, with no alpha chain pairing.

CDR1 GTSNPN and CDR2 SVGIG are derived from the germline V gene (reference sequence). V is clipped by 1 base and J by 5 bases, and the sequence between their germline boundaries is 6 bases long. The cysteine opens and the phenylalanine closes a CDR3 of 12 amino acids. The read is trimmed to its CDR3 DNA, 36 bases read in frame from base 1. Sequencing of the TRB variable region was done with the immunoSEQ hsTCRB v3.0 assay at survey level resolution. The targeted TRB sequencing depth was about 35,000-55,000 T-cell genomes per sample. An Illumina MiSeq with a v3 150-cycle kit was used to sequence the pooled TRB libraries. The published analysis was carried out like this. Repertoire analysis ran in R within a reproducible Nextflow workflow covering QC, data transformation and analysis. LymphoSeq2, an R package for exploring AIRR-Seq data, was used to implement the custom analyses. A handful of samples that produced fewer than 5000 total TRB sequences were removed, so fewer than 200 HIV repertoires were analyzed. Among the 188 retained HIV repertoires, approximately 57 were collected before ART initiation and fewer than 150 were collected after ART initiation. Repertoires were downsampled to 5000 TRB nucleotide sequences, and summary statistics were averaged over 100 downsampling iterations. TRB sequences were retained for analysis only if CDR3 regions of at least seven amino acids were present. Diversity was measured with a Shannon entropy-derived clonality score and the Gini coefficient. In the repertoire networks, any two of the top 5000 CDR3 amino acid sequences were connected whenever the two sequences differed by an edit distance of one. Antigen specificity groups and MHC restriction were predicted for TRB CDR3 amino acid sequences with GLIPH2. CDR3 amino acid sequences were matched against VDJdb and McPAS-TCR to flag known CMV, EBV, HIV or tissue antigen associations. Pre-ART, post-ART and control groups were compared with Wilcoxon signed-rank tests and Holm-Bonferroni correction. TCRdb re-hosts the immuneACCESS table, in-frame sequences only. Its copies lack some clones; in the studies checked, an unresolved V gene accounts for under half of them, and the cause for the rest is not known. V, J and clone size derive from that table, while D and trimming were established from the DNA sequence. This sample lists 44,000 or so clones; around 96% were detected once. Around 3% of the sample belongs to the ten largest clones.

This clone was detected once. Its antigen target is currently unknown. Nothing much larger sits one base from this clone, and base qualities are not available. To be included, a participant needed at least one PBMC sample from before ART initiation plus at least two post-ART samples. Every participant with HIV received treatment in the United States of America. Before DNA extraction, cryopreserved samples containing 1-10 million PBMC were thawed and washed. At the time of the earliest PBMC sample, participants with HIV were aged between about 23 and 54 years. Per participant, PBMC samples came from 1-4 timepoints prior to ART initiation and 2-8 timepoints following ART initiation, for a median of 7 samples. Serial HIV viral load, CD4+ T-cell count, ART history and demographic data were obtained for every participant. Using a Qiagen kit on a QIAcube, genomic DNA was extracted from unsorted PBMC, with samples processed in batches of 12.

The sample here was unsorted PBMCs, taken 3.7 years after starting antiretroviral therapy. The source of this sequence is a woman aged 45-60 years with HIV. Recombination joined TRBV30 with TRBJ2-4; the D gene may be TRBD1 or TRBD2, since each aligns over 5 bases. The CDR3 region reads CAWSGGENIQYF. The DNA reads TGTGCCTGGAGTGGAGGGGAAAACATTCAGTACTTC.